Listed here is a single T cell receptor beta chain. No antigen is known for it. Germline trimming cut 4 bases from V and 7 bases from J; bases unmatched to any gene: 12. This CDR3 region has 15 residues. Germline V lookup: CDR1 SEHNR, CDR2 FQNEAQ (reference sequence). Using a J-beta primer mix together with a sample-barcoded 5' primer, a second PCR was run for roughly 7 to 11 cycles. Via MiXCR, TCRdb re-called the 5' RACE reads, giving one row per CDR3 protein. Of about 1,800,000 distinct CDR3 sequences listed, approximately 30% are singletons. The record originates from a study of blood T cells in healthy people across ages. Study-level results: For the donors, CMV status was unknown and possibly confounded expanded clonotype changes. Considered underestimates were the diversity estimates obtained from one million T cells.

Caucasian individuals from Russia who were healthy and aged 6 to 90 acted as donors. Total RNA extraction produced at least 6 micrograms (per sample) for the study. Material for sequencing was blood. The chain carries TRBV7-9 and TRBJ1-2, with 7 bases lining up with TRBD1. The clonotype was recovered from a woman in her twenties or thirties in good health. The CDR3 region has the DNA TGTGCCAGCAGCTCGAAACAGGGGTCTGAGGTTGGCTACACCTTC. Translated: CASSSKQGSEVGYTF.